The 4 T cell receptor beta chains presented below share a single source sample, sequenced in a study of shared clonotypes between healthy human individuals. Produced via immunoSEQ multiplex PCR; TCRdb's table is partial and in-frame only. The sample has more than 850,000 clones, approximately 80% seen once. The sequencing sample was made of memory CD4+ T cells from PBMCs. Regarding subset: CD45RA-negative fraction. The source of these receptors is a man in his late teens or twenties in good health. Some clones in this sample may be carry-over from other donors' samples.

This clone was observed a few times. The genes are TRBV27 and TRBJ2-6; D gene unclear. Germline V gene data show CDR1 as MNHEY and CDR2 as SMNVEV (reference sequence). The length of the CDR3 is 17 residues. The V gene lost 5 bases and the J gene lost 0 bases, with 14 bases spanning the gap. The DNA for the CDR3 is TGTGCCAGCAGTCCCCCGCCAGGTCGCTCTGGGGCCAACGTCCTGACTTTC. It translates to CASSPPPGRSGANVLTF. Filled out from reference TRBV27 and TRBJ2-6, the complete variable domain reads EAQVTQNPRYLITVTGKKLTVTCSQNMNHEYMSWYRQDPGLGLRQIYYSMNVEVTDKGDVPEGYKVSRKEKRNFPLILESPSPNQTSLYFCASSPPPGRSGANVLTFGAGSRLTVL.

V usage is TRBV7-3 and J usage is TRBJ2-1, with a tentative D call TRBD2 (6 bases). This CDR3 has 15 residues. V lost 5 bases and J lost 4, with 15 bases in between. CDR1 and CDR2 (germline): SGHTA, FQGTGA. The CDR3 DNA reads as TGTGCCAGCAGCCCCGGACTACCCGCTTACAATGAGCAGTTCTTC. As protein: CASSPGLPAYNEQFF.

This clone was detected only once. This rearrangement joins TRBV6-5 to TRBJ2-6; 10 bases line up with TRBD1. CDR1 is MNHEY, CDR2 SVGAGI, per germline. The CDR3 consists of 14 residues. Unmatched junction bases numbered 4, after V lost 1 base and J lost 13 bases. This chain's CDR3 is CASSYWDRGSVLTF. CDR3 in DNA: TGTGCCAGCAGTTACTGGGACAGGGGAAGTGTCCTGACTTTC.

The chain has TRBV4-2 and TRBJ2-2; 8 bases match TRBD2. The J segment lost 6 bases and the V segment lost 0 bases, leaving 3 bases of the junction unmatched. CDR3 length: 15 residues. CDR1 LGHNA and CDR2 YNFKEQ come from the germline V gene. CDR3 sequence (DNA): TGTGCCAGCAGCCAAGAACTCGGGAGGGCCGGGGAGCTGTTTTTT. This gives the protein CASSQELGRAGELFF.